The 13 T cell receptor beta chains listed next were all sequenced from one sample in a study of OX40 agonist ivuxolimab in advanced cancers. Data came from immunoSEQ multiplex PCR; TCRdb stores just in-frame clones and leaves some out. The sample shows roughly 97,000 clones, around 85% of them seen only once. The material sequenced was CD4+ or CD8+ T cells sorted from blood, taken in a trial of the OX40 agonist ivuxolimab. These receptors all stem from an adult with an advanced solid tumor such as melanoma, head and neck, liver or kidney cancer.

The chain links TRBV2 to TRBJ2-3; 10 nucleotides agree with TRBD1. The CDR3 length is 15 residues. With 5 bases clipped from V and 3 bases from J, the junction kept 5 bases outside the gene matches. Looked up from germline, CDR1 is SNHLY and CDR2 is FYNNEI. The CDR3 loop reads CASSPDRGRTDTQYF. The CDR3 nucleotides read TGTGCCAGCAGTCCAGACAGGGGGCGTACAGATACGCAGTATTTT.

V is TRBV7-6 and J is TRBJ2-7, with D uncertain. Germline CDR1 SGHVS, CDR2 FNYEAQ. The CDR3 contains 15 residues. Deletions cut 6 bases from V and 0 bases from J, with 15 bases between. CDR3 region: CASSLTTISSYEQYF. The CDR3 DNA reads TGTGCCAGCAGTCTTACCACTATCAGCTCCTACGAGCAGTACTTC. The entire variable domain, with the rest obtained from reference TRBV7-6 and TRBJ2-7, is as follows: GAGVSQSPRYKVTKRGQDVALRCDPISGHVSLYWYRQALGQGPEFLTYFNYEAQQDKSGLPNDRFSAERPEGSISTLTIQRTEQRDSAMYRCASSLTTISSYEQYFGPGTRLTVT.

The chain couples TRBV19 to TRBJ1-2; no clear D. The CDR3 spans 15 residues. V was trimmed by 0 bases and J by 4 bases, leaving 12 bases between them. Per germline, CDR1 LNHDA and CDR2 SQIVND (reference sequence). The CDR3 region is CASSIDHKKPYGYTF. In DNA form, the CDR3 reads TGTGCCAGTAGTATAGATCATAAGAAGCCCTATGGCTACACCTTC.

This clone was observed a few times. This chain joins TRBV5-1 and TRBJ1-2; 7 bases agree with TRBD1. From germline, CDR1 is SGHRS and CDR2 YFSETQ. V trimming: 4 bases; J trimming: 10 bases; junction bases outside the gene matches: 7. The CDR3 loop spans 12 amino acids. The CDR3 sequence: CASSPDRITYTF. The CDR3 DNA reads as TGCGCCAGCAGCCCGGACAGGATAACCTACACCTTC.

V is TRBV30 and J is TRBJ2-1, with 13 bases lining up with TRBD2. The V and J ends lost 2 bases and 8 bases, in that order; junction bases with no gene match: 9. In germline, CDR1 is GTSNPN, CDR2 SVGIG (reference sequence). CDR3 size: 16 residues. In DNA form, the CDR3 reads TGTGCCTGGAGTTCGAAAACTAGCGGGAGGGGGGATGAGCAGTTCTTC. It is translated as CAWSSKTSGRGDEQFF.

The rearrangement joins TRBV19 to TRBJ2-7; either TRBD1 or TRBD2 may fit D (5 bases each). This CDR3 is built from 17 residues. The V gene lost 8 bases and the J gene lost 2 bases, with 25 bases spanning the gap. Germline CDR1 is LNHDA and CDR2 is SQIVND (reference sequence). DNA of the CDR3: TGTGCCAGTCGCCGACAACACTCAGGGATGGGAGCCTACGAGCAGTACTTC. Translating gives CASRRQHSGMGAYEQYF.

The chain employs TRBV7-8 and TRBJ1-1; D call uncertain. Between the trimmed V and J ends, which lost 6 bases and 6 bases, there was a span of 20 bases. CDR1 and CDR2 from the germline V gene are SGHVS and FQNEAQ. The CDR3 loop spans 15 amino acids. The CDR3 is CASREGPTRGSEAFF. CDR3 sequence (DNA): TGTGCCAGCAGGGAAGGACCCACCCGAGGGTCTGAAGCTTTCTTT.

This chain connects TRBV18 to TRBJ2-1; 8 bases match TRBD2. The CDR3 totals 17 residues. With V trimmed by 3 bases and J by 0 bases, 7 bases remained unmatched. Germline CDR1 and CDR2: KGHSH and LQKENI. CDR3 residues: CASSPAKRGSSYNEQFF. In DNA form, the CDR3 reads TGTGCCAGCTCACCGGCTAAGCGGGGGAGCTCCTACAATGAGCAGTTCTTC.

The chain uses TRBV18 and TRBJ2-1; TRBD2 matches 7 bases. The CDR3 is 15 residues long. V was pared by 2 bases and J by 9 bases, with 10 bases of the junction left unmatched. CDR1 is KGHSH, CDR2 LQKENI, per germline. The CDR3 sequence is CASSPAGVGYGEQFF. CDR3 nucleotide sequence: TGTGCCAGCTCACCAGCGGGAGTTGGGTATGGTGAGCAGTTCTTC.

The gene calls are TRBV6-6 and TRBJ1-1; unclear D gene. The V gene's germline CDR1 is MNHNY and CDR2 SVGAGI (reference sequence). The ends were cut back, 6 bases at V and 6 bases at J, with 23 bases in the middle. This CDR3 comprises 16 residues. Here the CDR3 reads CASRPPSGGFGAEAFF. The CDR3 DNA is TGTGCCAGCAGACCCCCCTCTGGCGGGTTTGGCGCTGAAGCTTTCTTT.

This sequence joins TRBV2 and TRBJ2-1, with TRBD2 matching over 9 bases. Trimming took 0 bases from V and 10 from J; bases not matched to a gene: 10. CDR1 is SNHLY, CDR2 FYNNEI, per germline. This CDR3 contains 16 residues. CDR3 in amino acids: CASSEAVAGAQGEQFF. The CDR3, as DNA: TGTGCCAGCAGTGAAGCAGTAGCGGGGGCCCAGGGGGAGCAGTTCTTC.

This sequence joins TRBV7-2 and TRBJ1-2; 7 positions agree with TRBD1. V lost 3 bases to trimming and J lost 0 bases; unmatched junction nucleotides: 1. CDR3 size: 14 residues. Germline V gives CDR1 SGHTA, CDR2 FQGNSA. CDR3 region: CASSLGQTNYGYTF. The CDR3 region has the DNA TGTGCCAGCAGCTTGGGACAGACTAACTATGGCTACACCTTC.

The V and J genes are TRBV5-4 and TRBJ1-2; no firm D call. This CDR3 has 14 residues. Germline V CDR1 and CDR2: SGHNT, YYREEE (reference sequence). Trimming removed 0 bases from V and 4 bases from J, with 10 bases in between. The CDR3 DNA is TGTGCCAGCAGCTTGGTACAGACTACCTATGGCTACACCTTC. Protein product: CASSLVQTTYGYTF.